The 30 T cell receptor beta chains in this list originate from one sample, sequenced in a study of blood T cell repertoires in COVID-19. Using immunoSEQ multiplex PCR, the repertoire was profiled, and TCRdb retains in-frame clones only, with some absent. The table records approximately 280,000 clones, roughly 80% of them present only once. The specimen sequenced was PBMCs or T cells enriched from blood (not recorded which). All receptors come from a man aged 40-55 years who had been exposed to COVID-19.

The V gene is TRBV10-3, the J gene TRBJ1-1, with TRBD1 matching 8 bases. Germline values: CDR1 ENHRY, CDR2 SYGVKD. There are 14 residues in the CDR3. V was clipped by 8 bases and J by 4 bases; unmatched bases: 9. CDR3 DNA sequence: TGTGCCATCGCACAGGGGGGGATGAGCACTGAAGCTTTCTTT. Amino acid sequence: CAIAQGGMSTEAFF.

This chain uses TRBV7-9 with TRBJ2-2; D remains ambiguous. In germline, CDR1 is SEHNR, CDR2 FQNEAQ (reference sequence). This CDR3 comprises 13 residues. Between the trimmed V and J ends, which lost 4 bases and 6 bases, there was a span of 9 bases. The CDR3: CASSSQRPGELFF. The CDR3 bases are TGTGCCAGCAGCTCCCAGAGGCCCGGGGAGCTGTTTTTT.

The rearrangement links TRBV30 to TRBJ1-5; D is undetermined. The CDR3 totals 13 residues. The germline V and J ends were trimmed by 0 bases and 4 bases, with 7 bases remaining between them. Germline V gives CDR1 GTSNPN, CDR2 SVGIG (reference sequence). The CDR3 sequence is CAWSVESNQPQHF. The DNA of the CDR3 is TGTGCCTGGAGTGTTGAGAGTAATCAGCCCCAGCATTTT.

V gene TRBV6-5 combines with J gene TRBJ2-7, with D maybe TRBD2 (7 bases). The CDR3 is 16 residues long. V was cut by 2 bases and J by 0 bases, with 14 bases left in between. Germline V lookup: CDR1 MNHEY, CDR2 SVGAGI. The CDR3 here is CASSYGGAILSYEQYF. CDR3 nucleotide sequence: TGTGCCAGCAGTTACGGGGGGGCGATCCTCTCCTACGAGCAGTACTTC.

This chain connects TRBV9 to TRBJ2-7; 9 nucleotides align to TRBD1. CDR1 SGDLS and CDR2 YYNGEE come from the germline V gene. Trimming at V came to 4 bases and at J to 5 bases, leaving 4 bases not matched to a gene. This CDR3 region has 13 residues. For the CDR3, the DNA is TGTGCCAGCAGCACCGGACAGGGGCACGAGCAGTACTTC. This codes for CASSTGQGHEQYF. Using reference TRBV9 and TRBJ2-7 for the parts outside the CDR3, the full variable domain is DSGVTQTPKHLITATGQRVTLRCSPRSGDLSVYWYQQSLDQGLQFLIQYYNGEERAKGNILERFSAQQFPDLHSELNLSSLELGDSALYFCASSTGQGHEQYFGPGTRLTVT.

The rearrangement joins TRBV19 to TRBJ2-7, with D tentatively TRBD1 (6 bases). Germline V gene data show CDR1 as LNHDA and CDR2 as SQIVND (reference sequence). V lost 0 bases and J 3 bases, leaving 12 bases between the germline ends. The CDR3 runs 15 residues. CDR3 coding DNA: TGTGCCAGTAGTATAGATCCAACAGGGAACTACGAGCAGTACTTC. Its translation: CASSIDPTGNYEQYF.

This chain uses TRBV13 with TRBJ2-3; the match to TRBD2 covers 8 bases. CDR3 size: 14 residues. The germline gives CDR1 PRHDT, CDR2 FYEKMQ (reference sequence). The V segment lost 5 bases and the J segment 4 bases; nucleotides outside the gene matches: 5. CDR3 sequence (DNA): TGTGCCAGCAGCCCGAGCGGGAGCCCAGATACGCAGTATTTT. Translation: CASSPSGSPDTQYF.

This clone was found a few times. The junction does not match germline at one end; this may be a read error. This chain uses TRBV6-6 with TRBJ1-2; 7 positions match TRBD1. Germline loops: CDR1 MNHNY, CDR2 SVGAGI (reference sequence). The CDR3 runs to 14 residues. The CDR3 is CASTYEPRGYGYTF. CDR3 DNA: TGTGCCAGCACTTACGAGCCCAGGGGGTATGGCTACACCTTC.

Only a few counts were recorded for this clone. In DNA form, the CDR3 reads TGTGCCATCACCGGGACTAGCGGGAGAACTGAGCAGTTCTTC. As protein: CAITGTSGRTEQFF. The J gene is TRBJ2-1, the V gene TRBV10-3; 14 bases fit TRBD2. CDR1 and CDR2 (germline): ENHRY, SYGVKD. J gave up 9 bases and V 7 bases, and 5 bases lay outside the gene matches. The CDR3 is made up of 14 amino acids.

This clone was counted at least ten times. The chain couples TRBV2 to TRBJ2-2; 8 bases are a match to TRBD2. After removal of 8 bases from V and 3 bases from J, the junction contained 8 bases not matched to a gene. The V gene's germline CDR1 is SNHLY and CDR2 FYNNEI. This CDR3 is built from 15 residues. The CDR3 DNA reads TGTGCCAGCCTTGGCGGGAGGTTGTACACCGGGGAGCTGTTTTTT. Its translation is CASLGGRLYTGELFF.

The chain uses TRBV25-1 and TRBJ2-7; 7 nucleotides match TRBD2. The CDR3 is made up of 14 amino acids. V was clipped by 5 bases and J by 2 bases; unmatched bases: 6. Germline V gene lookup returns CDR1 MGHDK and CDR2 SYGVNS. CDR3 DNA: TGTGCCAGCAGTCACTCAGGACTAGCCTACGAGCAGTACTTC. Translation: CASSHSGLAYEQYF.

Note on this clone: Other nucleotide sequences in the sample specify the same CDR3. Here the CDR3 reads CASSSRNTEAFF. CDR3 in DNA: TGTGCCAGCAGTTCCAGGAACACTGAAGCTTTCTTT. The chain couples TRBV12-3 or TRBV12-4 to TRBJ1-1, with no clear D. The CDR3 runs 12 residues. V lost 4 bases to trimming and J lost 1 base, with 4 bases between them.

The chain joins TRBV19 to TRBJ2-7; tentatively, D is TRBD2 (6 bases). The ends were cut back, 7 bases at V and 0 bases at J, with 13 bases in the middle. The germline gives CDR1 LNHDA, CDR2 SQIVND (reference sequence). The CDR3 runs to 14 residues. CDR3 protein: CASTLGGSSYEQYF. The CDR3 DNA reads TGTGCCAGTACGCTTGGAGGGAGCTCCTACGAGCAGTACTTC.

V usage is TRBV11-2 and J usage is TRBJ2-7; D is unclear. CDR1 is SGHAT, CDR2 FQNNGV, per germline. CDR3 length equals 14 residues. V was shortened by 0 bases and J by 5 bases, with 11 bases between the two germline ends. The CDR3 loop is CASSLDGPLDEQYF. In nucleotides, the CDR3 is TGTGCCAGCAGCTTAGATGGGCCCCTGGACGAGCAGTACTTC.

Note on this clone: Other DNA sequences in the sample encode the same CDR3. The genes are TRBV5-1 and TRBJ2-3; unclear D gene. Germline values: CDR1 SGHRS, CDR2 YFSETQ. This CDR3 is 12 amino acids long. Trimming took 4 bases from V and 3 from J, leaving 6 bases between them. CDR3 loop: CASSLTTDTQYF. DNA of the CDR3: TGCGCCAGCAGCCTCACAACAGATACGCAGTATTTT.

The chain carries TRBV30 and TRBJ1-1; D ambiguous. CDR1 GTSNPN and CDR2 SVGIG come from the germline V gene (reference sequence). V dropped 5 bases and J dropped 3 bases, with 13 bases sitting between them. The CDR3 contains 13 residues. The CDR3 DNA reads as TGTGCCTGGGCCCATCCCCCGGACACTGAAGCTTTCTTT. This sequence encodes CAWAHPPDTEAFF. Together with reference TRBV30 and TRBJ1-1, the CDR3 gives the full variable domain: SQTIHQWPATLVQPVGSPLSLECTVEGTSNPNLYWYRQAAGRGLQLLFYSVGIGQISSEVPQNLSASRPQDRQFILSSKKLLLSDSGFYLCAWAHPPDTEAFFGQGTRLTVV.

The rearrangement joins TRBV7-8 to TRBJ1-6; 8 bases are shared with TRBD1. CDR3 length: 15 residues. From germline, CDR1 is SGHVS and CDR2 FQNEAQ. Trimming at V came to 1 base and at J to 7 bases, leaving 3 bases not matched to a gene. The CDR3 bases are TGTGCCAGCAGCTTAGGGACAGGGATAAATTCACCCCTCCACTTT. Protein sequence: CASSLGTGINSPLHF. The complete variable domain, with remaining parts taken from reference TRBV7-8 and TRBJ1-6, reads GAGVSQSPRYKVAKRGQDVALRCDPISGHVSLFWYQQALGQGPEFLTYFQNEAQLDKSGLPSDRFFAERPEGSVSTLKIQRTQQEDSAVYLCASSLGTGINSPLHFGNGTRLTVT.

The chain joins TRBV21-1 to TRBJ2-2; TRBD1 reflects the table's D call only, with no check against the DNA. TRBV21-1 is termed a pseudogene. There are 19 residues in the CDR3. CDR3 nucleotide sequence: TGTGCCAGCAGCAAAGACTGGTGCATGGGGACAGGATATTCGCGGGAGCTGTTTTTT. Translating gives CASSKDWCMGTGYSRELFF.

The chain has TRBV29-1 and TRBJ2-5; 13 bases are shared with TRBD2. V gave up 6 bases and J gave up 5 bases; unmatched junction bases: 9. This CDR3 has 15 amino acids. Germline V gene sequence: CDR1 SQVTM, CDR2 ANQGSEA. The CDR3 region is CSVRLAGGPMETQYF. The CDR3 bases are TGCAGCGTCCGACTAGCGGGAGGCCCCATGGAGACCCAGTACTTC.

This clone was detected a few times. The chain recombines TRBV6-5 with TRBJ1-4, with 10 bases matching TRBD1. After removal of 1 base from V and 5 bases from J, the junction contained 1 base not matched to a gene. Per the germline V gene, CDR1 is MNHEY and CDR2 is SVGAGI. The length of the CDR3 is 15 residues. The CDR3 sequence: CASSYWTGGNEKLFF. The CDR3 DNA sequence: TGTGCCAGCAGTTACTGGACAGGGGGGAATGAAAAACTGTTTTTT.

This clone was seen more than once but under ten times. The chain is built from TRBV12-3 or TRBV12-4 and TRBJ2-1; D is unresolved. The CDR3 is 13 amino acids. V was pared by 5 bases and J by 10 bases, with 15 bases between. CDR3 coding DNA: TGTGCCAGCAGTAAGACTGCCAGACTCGAGCAGTTCTTC. Protein sequence: CASSKTARLEQFF.

In its sample, this clone was seen a few times. The genes are TRBV11-3 and TRBJ2-1, with a weak D call TRBD1 (6 bases). The germline V gene encodes CDR1 SGHNT and CDR2 YENEEA. The V end was cut by 6 bases, the J end by 13 bases, with 16 bases between. This CDR3 spans 12 amino acids. The CDR3, as DNA: TGTGCCAGCAGACCAGAGGGGACATCTCAGTTCTTC. Its protein product is CASRPEGTSQFF.

In the case of this clone: The same CDR3 is also encoded by other DNA sequences in this sample. The CDR3 here is CASSEGAYGYTF. The CDR3 DNA sequence: TGTGCCAGCAGTGAAGGCGCTTATGGCTACACCTTC. The rearrangement joins TRBV2 to TRBJ1-2; unclear D gene. Germline V gene data show CDR1 as SNHLY and CDR2 as FYNNEI. This CDR3 is built from 12 residues. With 1 base removed from V and 5 bases from J, the gap between germline ends came to 5 bases.

The chain employs TRBV2 and TRBJ1-5; tentatively, D is TRBD1 (5 bases). V was pared by 4 bases and J by 5 bases, with 12 bases between. The CDR3 is 14 residues long. The germline V gene encodes CDR1 SNHLY and CDR2 FYNNEI. Here the CDR3 reads CASSADSQYQPQHF. In DNA, the CDR3 is TGTGCCAGCAGTGCTGACAGTCAGTATCAGCCCCAGCATTTT.

The V and J genes are TRBV19 and TRBJ2-5; D is perhaps TRBD2 (6 bases). The germline V gene encodes CDR1 LNHDA and CDR2 SQIVND (reference sequence). V dropped 6 bases and J dropped 5 bases, with 13 bases sitting between them. The CDR3 covers 13 residues. The chain's CDR3 is CASSRRREETQYF. The CDR3 DNA reads as TGTGCCAGTAGCCGGCGGAGGGAGGAGACCCAGTACTTC.

The chain recombines TRBV24-1 with TRBJ1-1; D gene ambiguous. The CDR3 spans 13 residues. V lost 3 bases and J lost 9, with 13 bases in between. Germline-derived CDR1 and CDR2 are KGHDR and SFDVKD. The CDR3 nucleotides read TGTGCCACCAGTGATCGGGCGGGTTTGCAAGCTTTCTTT. Amino acid sequence: CATSDRAGLQAFF.

Of note for this clone: Different DNA sequences within this sample yield the same CDR3. The chain uses TRBV5-1 and TRBJ1-1, with D tentatively TRBD1 (6 bases). This CDR3 comprises 13 residues. Trimming took 4 bases from V and 1 from J, leaving 8 bases between them. Germline V gene lookup returns CDR1 SGHRS and CDR2 YFSETQ. CDR3 in amino acids: CASSLDRNTEAFF. The CDR3 nucleotides read TGCGCCAGCAGCCTGGACAGGAACACTGAAGCTTTCTTT.

The chain joins TRBV4-2 to TRBJ1-5; possibly TRBD1 for D (6 bases). Germline values: CDR1 LGHNA, CDR2 YNFKEQ. The germline V and J ends were trimmed by 4 bases and 2 bases, with 12 bases remaining between them. This CDR3 comprises 15 residues. This chain's CDR3 is CASSRTGNGNQPQHF. The CDR3, as DNA: TGTGCCAGCAGCCGCACAGGGAACGGCAATCAGCCCCAGCATTTT.

The CDR3 spells CSVEADRGRSQGHYTF. In DNA form, the CDR3 reads TGCAGCGTTGAAGCGGACAGGGGGCGCAGTCAAGGACACTACACCTTC. The gene calls are TRBV29-1 and TRBJ1-2; 11 nucleotides line up with TRBD1. The germline gives CDR1 SQVTM, CDR2 ANQGSEA. This CDR3 contains 16 residues. The trim removed 1 base at V and 10 bases at J, leaving 14 bases unmatched.

This rearrangement joins TRBV6-4 to TRBJ2-2, with 9 bases fitting TRBD2. This CDR3 contains 15 residues. The V segment lost 0 bases and the J segment 6 bases; nucleotides outside the gene matches: 2. CDR1 MRHNA and CDR2 SNTAGT come from the germline V gene. The CDR3 coding sequence is TGTGCCAGCAGTGACTCAGCGGGAGGTTCCGGGGAGCTGTTTTTT. Protein product: CASSDSAGGSGELFF.